This T cell receptor beta chain was observed in a study of OX40 agonist ivuxolimab in advanced cancers. TCRdb's copy holds only in-frame clones and misses some; the assay was immunoSEQ multiplex PCR. This table holds over 60,000 clones, 88% found once. CDR1 LNHDA and CDR2 SQIVND come from the germline V gene (reference sequence). The CDR3 totals 16 residues. The V gene lost 1 base and the J gene lost 1 base, with 14 bases spanning the gap. Systemic immunosuppression or autoimmune disease history was grounds to exclude patients. The receptor was derived from an adult with an advanced solid tumor such as melanoma, head and neck, liver or kidney cancer. Specimen: CD4+ or CD8+ T cells sorted from blood, collected in a trial of the OX40 agonist ivuxolimab. This chain uses TRBV19 with TRBJ2-7, with D unclear. DNA for the CDR3: TGTGCCAGTAGTATAGCCCACAAGAGGATGTCCTACGAGCAGTACTTC. Amino acids: CASSIAHKRMSYEQYF.